A selection of T cell receptor beta chains follows, all from one sample in a study of T-cell memory formation after mild COVID-19. One entry per CDR3 protein results from TCRdb running MiXCR on the 5' RACE reads. The sample lists more than 250,000 distinct CDR3 sequences; 16% were seen once. The sequenced material came from PBMCs or a T cell subset sorted from them (not recorded which). The receptors derive from a man aged 18 to 30 who had mild COVID-19 (a few samples of this study predate the infection). Cell type and time point are not known. The CDR3 runs from the conserved cysteine through the conserved F or W. D genes are given only for firm matches. Where a row states a size, it is once, few, many or the class of an expanded clone; other rows omit it.

v_call,clone_size,d_call,j_call,cdr3_nt,cdr3_aa
TRBV19,-,-,TRBJ1-1,TGTGCCATCGCTGACGGATACACTGAAGCTTTCTTT,CAIADGYTEAFF
TRBV7-9,-,-,TRBJ1-1,TGTGCCAGCAGCCTACGTTCAGGGGAGGCGAGGACTGAAGCTTTCTTT,CASSLRSGEARTEAFF
TRBV12-3/TRBV12-4,many,-,TRBJ1-5,TGTGCCAGCAGCCTTTTAGAGGATCAGCCCCAGCATTTT,CASSLLEDQPQHF
TRBV18,few,-,TRBJ1-1,TGTGCCAGCTCACTAACGGGGGTTCCGAACACTGAAGCTTTCTTT,CASSLTGVPNTEAFF
TRBV4-1,few,-,TRBJ1-6,TGCGCCAGCAGCCAGTTCCCCCAGAATTCACCCCTCCACTTT,CASSQFPQNSPLHF
TRBV7-6,many,-,TRBJ2-2,TGTGCCAGCAGCTTACCCTCAAATACCGGGGAGCTGTTTTTT,CASSLPSNTGELFF
TRBV10-3,few,-,TRBJ1-6,TGTGCCATCAGGGAAGGCGGGTCACCCCTCCACTTT,CAIREGGSPLHF
TRBV24-1,many,TRBD2,TRBJ2-1,TGTGCCACAGAACCCCCGGGGGGCAATGAGCAGTTCTTC,CATEPPGGNEQFF
TRBV5-4,-,-,TRBJ2-3,TGTGCCAGCAGCTTGGTAGCAGGGGGGGCCCAATTAGCAGATACGCAGTATTTT,CASSLVAGGAQLADTQYF
TRBV2,few,TRBD1,TRBJ2-2,TGTGCCAGACCGGGACAGGGTAACACCGGGGAGCTGTTTTTT,CARPGQGNTGELFF
TRBV28,few,-,TRBJ1-5,TGTGCCAGCAGTTTTTGGGCAGGGGCGGAACAGCCCCAGCATTTT,CASSFWAGAEQPQHF
TRBV9,few,-,TRBJ2-3,TGTGCCAGCGGTCTTTCGGTCAAGAGCGATACGCAGTATTTT,CASGLSVKSDTQYF
TRBV11-1,few,TRBD1,TRBJ2-7,TGTGCCAGCAGCCTTACCGGAGGAGGACAGGGAGACGAGCAGTACTTC,CASSLTGGGQGDEQYF
TRBV7-3,many,-,TRBJ1-1,TGTGCCAGCAGCCCCTCGGGGGACACTGAAGCTTTCTTT,CASSPSGDTEAFF
TRBV25-1,many,TRBD1,TRBJ2-7,TGTGCCAGCAGTGGCCCTACAGGGGGAGCATCTGAGCAGTACTTC,CASSGPTGGASEQYF
TRBV12-3/TRBV12-4,many,TRBD2,TRBJ2-1,TGTGCCAGCAGTTCCAGACTAGCGGGGGGGCGGCAGTTCTTC,CASSSRLAGGRQFF
TRBV5-1,few,-,TRBJ2-4,TGCGCCAGCAGCTTGGACGGCGGTGGTCGGAACATTCAGTACTTC,CASSLDGGGRNIQYF
TRBV12-3/TRBV12-4,-,TRBD2,TRBJ2-1,TGTGCCAGCAGTTTAGGAGCGGGGACGATCAATGAGCAGTTCTTC,CASSLGAGTINEQFF
TRBV28,many,TRBD2,TRBJ2-1,TGTGCCAGCAGTCCCCCCCCTAGCGGGGGGACCCATGAGCAGTTCTTC,CASSPPPSGGTHEQFF
TRBV4-3,few,TRBD2,TRBJ2-3,TGCGCCAGCAGGGATAGCGGGGGGGCGGGAGATACGCAGTATTTT,CASRDSGGAGDTQYF
TRBV12-3/TRBV12-4,few,-,TRBJ2-3,TGTGCCAGCAGTTTAGGGACTACAACCACAGATACGCAGTATTTT,CASSLGTTTTDTQYF
TRBV5-4,many,TRBD1,TRBJ2-7,TGTGCCAGCAGCTTGGCCGCGGACAGGCGAGACTACGAGCAGTACTTC,CASSLAADRRDYEQYF
TRBV12-5,-,TRBD1,TRBJ1-2,TGTGCTAGTGGTCCAAGGACAGGCTCCTATGGCTACACCTTC,CASGPRTGSYGYTF
TRBV5-1,-,-,TRBJ1-6,TGCGCCAGCAGCCCCCAGGACTCCTATAATTCACCCCTCCACTTT,CASSPQDSYNSPLHF
TRBV5-1,few,TRBD2,TRBJ2-1,TGCGCCAGCAGCCTCAGCGGGGCCAGCTCCTACAATGAGCAGTTCTTC,CASSLSGASSYNEQFF
TRBV12-3/TRBV12-4,-,TRBD1,TRBJ2-1,TGTGCCAGCAGTTACCGCGGGGACAGGGGCGATGAGCAGTTCTTC,CASSYRGDRGDEQFF
TRBV6-5,-,TRBD2,TRBJ2-5,TGTGCCAGCAGTTACCGTCGACTAGCGGAGACCCAGTACTTC,CASSYRRLAETQYF
TRBV6-2/TRBV6-3,-,TRBD2,TRBJ2-1,TGTGCCAGCGAGACTAGCGGGGGGGCCTACAATGAGCAGTTCTTC,CASETSGGAYNEQFF
TRBV20-1,few,TRBD2,TRBJ2-3,TGCAGTGCTGGGGGAAGCGGGGGAAGCACAGATACGCAGTATTTT,CSAGGSGGSTDTQYF
TRBV9,few,TRBD2,TRBJ2-3,TGTGCCAGCAGCGTAGCCAGCGGGGGGTCGACGCAGTATTTT,CASSVASGGSTQYF
TRBV4-1,-,TRBD2,TRBJ2-5,TGCGCCAGCAGCAAGACTAGCGGCGCCGGGGAGACCCAGTACTTC,CASSKTSGAGETQYF
TRBV18,many,-,TRBJ1-1,TGTGCCAGCTCACCGACGGGGCCGAGGTCTGAAGCTTTCTTT,CASSPTGPRSEAFF
TRBV7-9,few,-,TRBJ2-7,TGTGCCAGCACCCTCCCCAGCTCCTACGAGCAGTACTTC,CASTLPSSYEQYF
TRBV25-1,-,TRBD2,TRBJ2-1,TGTGCCAGCAGTGGACTAGCGGGGCCCTACAATGAGCAGTTCTTC,CASSGLAGPYNEQFF
TRBV4-1,many,-,TRBJ2-4,TGCGCCAGCAGCCATGCTCCAGGGCGCCGCCGGGGAAACATTCAGTACTTC,CASSHAPGRRRGNIQYF
TRBV7-2,few,-,TRBJ1-1,TGTGCCAGCAGCACTCAGAGGTACACTGAAGCTTTCTTT,CASSTQRYTEAFF
TRBV5-4,many,-,TRBJ1-2,TGTGCCAGCAGCGCCACAGGGTACTACACCTTC,CASSATGYYTF
TRBV5-1,-,-,TRBJ1-2,TGCGCCAGCAGCTTGGTGGGGGACTATGGCTACACCTTC,CASSLVGDYGYTF
TRBV6-5,few,TRBD1,TRBJ2-7,TGTGCCAGCAGTTCTTCCGGGACAGGGAGTCAGTACTTC,CASSSSGTGSQYF
TRBV12-3/TRBV12-4,many,TRBD2,TRBJ2-1,TGTGCCAGCAGGGAGACTAGCGGGGCCTCCTACAATGAGCAGTTCTTC,CASRETSGASYNEQFF
TRBV10-3,few,TRBD1,TRBJ1-4,TGTGCCGCCCGGACAGGGGAAAATGAAAAACTGTTTTTT,CAARTGENEKLFF
TRBV11-2,few,-,TRBJ1-2,TGTGCCAGCAGCTTAGAGTCCCCTGGACACAGACTAAACTATGGCTACACCTTC,CASSLESPGHRLNYGYTF
TRBV19,-,-,TRBJ1-2,TGTGCCAGTAACTCGGAGGCTTGGGGCTACACCTTC,CASNSEAWGYTF
TRBV19,-,-,TRBJ2-6,TGTGCCAGTAGTTCCACCTCTGGGGCCAACGTCCTGACTTTC,CASSSTSGANVLTF
TRBV4-2,-,-,TRBJ2-4,TGTGCCAGCAGCCAACAGGGCGTAGCCAAAAACATTCAGTACTTC,CASSQQGVAKNIQYF
TRBV12-3/TRBV12-4,-,TRBD1,TRBJ2-1,TGTGCCAGCAGTTTCTACCGGGGACAGAGTAATGAGCAGTTCTTC,CASSFYRGQSNEQFF
TRBV6-2/TRBV6-3,-,-,TRBJ1-1,TGTGCCAGCATGGATCTACTGAGGATGAACACTGAAGCTTTCTTT,CASMDLLRMNTEAFF
TRBV27,once,TRBD1,TRBJ2-7,TGTGCCAGCAGTGCGGGACAGGGGCCCTACGAGCAGTACTTC,CASSAGQGPYEQYF